The rows below give T cell receptor beta chains drawn from one sample of a study of OX40 agonist ivuxolimab in advanced cancers. The assay was immunoSEQ multiplex PCR, and TCRdb's table has in-frame clones only and misses some. The sample yields about 69,000 clones, roughly 90% seen once. The sample in question was CD4+ or CD8+ T cells sorted from blood, obtained in a trial of the OX40 agonist ivuxolimab. The source of these receptors is an adult with an advanced solid tumor such as melanoma, head and neck, liver or kidney cancer. CDR3s include the opening cysteine and the closing phenylalanine or tryptophan. D genes are given only for firm matches. Rows give clone size only sometimes, using once, few, many, or a class for an expanded clone.

J: TRBJ2-7
size: .
D: TRBD1
V: TRBV4-3
CDR3: CASSQVARGYEQYF
DNA: TGCGCCAGCAGCCAAGTAGCCAGGGGGTACGAGCAGTACTTC

J: TRBJ2-1
size: .
D: .
V: TRBV15
CDR3: CATKDGRGSYNEQFF
DNA: TGTGCCACCAAGGACGGGAGAGGATCCTACAATGAGCAGTTCTTC

J: TRBJ2-5
size: .
D: .
V: TRBV7-2
CDR3: CASSRGRGVLETQYF
DNA: TGTGCCAGCAGCCGGGGTCGGGGAGTTCTTGAGACCCAGTACTTC

J: TRBJ2-5
size: .
D: TRBD1
V: TRBV28
CDR3: CASSGDRLRETQYF
DNA: TGTGCCAGCAGTGGGGACAGGCTGAGAGAGACCCAGTACTTC

J: TRBJ2-5
size: .
D: .
V: TRBV6-6
CDR3: CASSSPPGGRETQYF
DNA: TGTGCCAGCAGTTCCCCCCCCGGAGGAAGGGAGACCCAGTACTTC

J: TRBJ2-4
size: .
D: TRBD2
V: TRBV7-2
CDR3: CASSLALSGRSGVIQYF
DNA: TGTGCCAGCAGCTTAGCGTTGAGCGGGAGGTCTGGAGTCATTCAGTACTTC

J: TRBJ1-5
size: .
D: .
V: TRBV5-8
CDR3: CASSAHEWPQHF
DNA: TGTGCCAGCAGCGCTCATGAATGGCCCCAGCATTTT

J: TRBJ2-2
size: .
D: .
V: TRBV29-1
CDR3: CSVLGDRVIGELFF
DNA: TGCAGCGTACTCGGGGACCGCGTCATCGGGGAGCTGTTTTTT

J: TRBJ2-3
size: .
D: TRBD2
V: TRBV7-3
CDR3: CASSPKGTSGRAVDTQYF
DNA: TGTGCCAGCAGCCCCAAAGGGACTAGCGGGAGGGCCGTAGATACGCAGTATTTT

J: TRBJ2-7
size: .
D: TRBD2
V: TRBV5-1
CDR3: CASTPASGGLYEQYF
DNA: TGCGCCAGCACCCCGGCGTCGGGAGGACTCTACGAGCAGTACTTC

J: TRBJ2-1
size: .
D: .
V: TRBV7-3
CDR3: CASSFTTNEQFF
DNA: TGTGCCAGCAGCTTCACTACCAATGAGCAGTTCTTC

J: TRBJ2-3
size: .
D: .
V: TRBV19
CDR3: CASSIRGPPGRDTQYF
DNA: TGTGCCAGTAGTATAAGGGGTCCCCCAGGGCGCGATACGCAGTATTTT

J: TRBJ2-7
size: .
D: TRBD1
V: TRBV5-5
CDR3: CASSLEGQGAYEQYF
DNA: TGTGCCAGCAGCTTGGAAGGACAGGGGGCCTACGAGCAGTACTTC

J: TRBJ2-5
size: .
D: TRBD1
V: TRBV6-5
CDR3: CASSYSGTDQETQYF
DNA: TGTGCCAGCAGTTACTCCGGGACAGACCAAGAGACCCAGTACTTC

J: TRBJ2-2
size: .
D: TRBD2
V: TRBV28
CDR3: CASSLSGRALTGELFF
DNA: TGTGCCAGCAGCCTAAGCGGGAGGGCCCTCACCGGGGAGCTGTTTTTT

J: TRBJ2-6
size: .
D: .
V: TRBV6-6
CDR3: CASSYEPRSGANVLTF
DNA: TGTGCCAGCAGTTACGAACCCCGCTCTGGGGCCAACGTCCTGACTTTC

J: TRBJ2-1
size: .
D: TRBD2
V: TRBV28
CDR3: CAGRGRTSGYNEQFF
DNA: TGTGCCGGACGAGGCCGGACTAGCGGCTACAATGAGCAGTTCTTC

J: TRBJ2-7
size: .
D: TRBD1
V: TRBV2
CDR3: CASSSLQGQTYEQYF
DNA: TGTGCCAGCAGTTCGTTACAGGGGCAAACTTACGAGCAGTACTTC

J: TRBJ2-6
size: .
D: .
V: TRBV10-3
CDR3: CAIRTGANVLTF
DNA: TGTGCCATCAGAACTGGGGCCAACGTCCTGACTTTC

J: TRBJ2-3
size: .
D: TRBD2
V: TRBV6-4
CDR3: CASSDQREDTQYF
DNA: TGTGCCAGCAGTGACCAGCGGGAGGATACGCAGTATTTT

J: TRBJ2-1
size: .
D: .
V: TRBV7-3
CDR3: CASSTQGAREQFF
DNA: TGTGCCAGCAGCACCCAAGGGGCCAGGGAGCAGTTCTTC

J: TRBJ2-1
size: medium-sized
D: .
V: TRBV7-8
CDR3: CASSLEARGPYNEQFF
DNA: TGTGCCAGCAGCTTAGAAGCAAGGGGCCCCTACAATGAGCAGTTCTTC

J: TRBJ2-4
size: .
D: .
V: TRBV29-1
CDR3: CSVGTKNIQYF
DNA: TGCAGCGTGGGGACCAAAAACATTCAGTACTTC

J: TRBJ2-7
size: few
D: TRBD1
V: TRBV14
CDR3: CASSWTGMYEQYF
DNA: TGTGCCAGCAGCTGGACAGGCATGTACGAGCAGTACTTC

J: TRBJ2-5
size: .
D: .
V: TRBV19
CDR3: CASSIQSDQETQYF
DNA: TGTGCCAGTAGTATTCAATCCGACCAAGAGACCCAGTACTTC